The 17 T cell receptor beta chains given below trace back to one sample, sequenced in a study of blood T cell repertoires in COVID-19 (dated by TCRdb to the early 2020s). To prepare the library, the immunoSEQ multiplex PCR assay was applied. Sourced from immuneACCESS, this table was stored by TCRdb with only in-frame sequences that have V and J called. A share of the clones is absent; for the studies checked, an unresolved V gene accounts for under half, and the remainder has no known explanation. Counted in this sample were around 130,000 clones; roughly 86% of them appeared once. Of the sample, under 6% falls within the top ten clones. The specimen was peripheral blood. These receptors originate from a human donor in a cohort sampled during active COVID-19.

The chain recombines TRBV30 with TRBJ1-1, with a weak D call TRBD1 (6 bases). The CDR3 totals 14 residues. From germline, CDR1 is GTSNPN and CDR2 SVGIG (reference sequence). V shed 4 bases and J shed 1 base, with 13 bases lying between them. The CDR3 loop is CAWNRKDRNTEAFF. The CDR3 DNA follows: TGTGCCTGGAATCGCAAGGACAGGAACACTGAAGCTTTCTTT.

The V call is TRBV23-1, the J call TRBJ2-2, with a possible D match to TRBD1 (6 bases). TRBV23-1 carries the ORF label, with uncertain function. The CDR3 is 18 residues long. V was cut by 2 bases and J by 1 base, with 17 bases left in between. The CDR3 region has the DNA TGCGCCAGCAGTCAACCCCGAAAGACAGGAAAGAACACCGGGGAGCTGTTTTTT. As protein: CASSQPRKTGKNTGELFF.

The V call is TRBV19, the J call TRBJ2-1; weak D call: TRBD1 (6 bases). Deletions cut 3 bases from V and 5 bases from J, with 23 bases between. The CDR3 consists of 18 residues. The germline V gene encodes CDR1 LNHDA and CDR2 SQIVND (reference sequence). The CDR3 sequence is CASSMGALLAGYNNEQFF. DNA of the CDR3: TGTGCCAGTAGTATGGGGGCCTTGCTAGCCGGCTACAACAATGAGCAGTTCTTC. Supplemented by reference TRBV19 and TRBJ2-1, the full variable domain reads DGGITQSPKYLFRKEGQNVTLSCEQNLNHDAMYWYRQDPGQGLRLIYYSQIVNDFQKGDIAEGYSVSREKKESFPLTVTSAQKNPTAFYLCASSMGALLAGYNNEQFFGPGTRLTVL.

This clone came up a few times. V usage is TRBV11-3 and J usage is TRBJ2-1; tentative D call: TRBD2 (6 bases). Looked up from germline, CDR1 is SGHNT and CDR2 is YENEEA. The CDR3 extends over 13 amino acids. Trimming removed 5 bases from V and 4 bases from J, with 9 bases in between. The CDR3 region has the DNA TGTGCCAGCAGCCCCGGGGGTTACAATGAGCAGTTCTTC. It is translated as CASSPGGYNEQFF. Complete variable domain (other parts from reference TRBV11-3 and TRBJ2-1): EAGVVQSPRYKIIEKKQPVAFWCNPISGHNTLYWYLQNLGQGPELLIRYENEEAVDDSQLPKDRFSAERLKGVDSTLKIQPAELGDSAVYLCASSPGGYNEQFFGPGTRLTVL.

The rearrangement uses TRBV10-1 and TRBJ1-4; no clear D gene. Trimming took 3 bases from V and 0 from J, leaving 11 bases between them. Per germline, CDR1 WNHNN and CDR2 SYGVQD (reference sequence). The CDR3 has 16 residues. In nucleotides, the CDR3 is TGCGCCAGCAGTGAATTTGGGCGGGCAACTAATGAAAAACTGTTTTTT. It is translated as CASSEFGRATNEKLFF.

CDR3 nucleotides: TGTGCCAGCAGCCCACGTCCCGGGACAGGGGTTGGGGCCAACGTCCTGACTTTC. Translated, it gives CASSPRPGTGVGANVLTF. The J gene is TRBJ2-6, the V gene TRBV11-2; TRBD1 matches at 10 bases. The CDR3 has 18 amino acids. Per germline, CDR1 SGHAT and CDR2 FQNNGV. V shed 5 bases and J 3 bases; nucleotides not matched to a gene: 10.

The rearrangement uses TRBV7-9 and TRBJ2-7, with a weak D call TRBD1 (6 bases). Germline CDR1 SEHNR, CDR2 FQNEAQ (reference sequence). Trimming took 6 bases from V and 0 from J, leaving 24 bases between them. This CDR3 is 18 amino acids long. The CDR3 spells CASSRDTRGIPLSYEQYF. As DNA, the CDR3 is TGTGCCAGCAGTCGGGACACTCGAGGTATCCCCCTCTCCTACGAGCAGTACTTC.

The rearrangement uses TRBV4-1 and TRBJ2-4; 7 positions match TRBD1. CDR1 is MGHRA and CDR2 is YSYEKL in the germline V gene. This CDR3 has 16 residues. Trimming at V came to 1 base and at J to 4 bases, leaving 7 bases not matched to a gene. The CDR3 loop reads CASSQVGRGPKNIQYF. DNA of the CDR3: TGCGCCAGCAGCCAAGTCGGAAGGGGGCCTAAAAACATTCAGTACTTC.

DNA of the CDR3: TGTGCCAGCAGTTTAGGCCAGTTCGAGCAGTACTTC. It encodes CASSLGQFEQYF. The chain has TRBV28 and TRBJ2-7; D remains ambiguous. Trimming removed 2 bases from V and 6 bases from J, with 8 bases in between. The CDR3 spans 12 residues. Germline V gives CDR1 MDHEN, CDR2 SYDVKM.

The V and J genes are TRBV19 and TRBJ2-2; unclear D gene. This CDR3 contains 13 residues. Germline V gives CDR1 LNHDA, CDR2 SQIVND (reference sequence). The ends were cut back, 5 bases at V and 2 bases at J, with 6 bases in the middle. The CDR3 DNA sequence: TGTGCCAGTAGTGAGGCTAACACCGGGGAGCTGTTTTTT. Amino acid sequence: CASSEANTGELFF. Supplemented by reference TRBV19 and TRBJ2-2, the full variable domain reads DGGITQSPKYLFRKEGQNVTLSCEQNLNHDAMYWYRQDPGQGLRLIYYSQIVNDFQKGDIAEGYSVSREKKESFPLTVTSAQKNPTAFYLCASSEANTGELFFGEGSRLTVL.

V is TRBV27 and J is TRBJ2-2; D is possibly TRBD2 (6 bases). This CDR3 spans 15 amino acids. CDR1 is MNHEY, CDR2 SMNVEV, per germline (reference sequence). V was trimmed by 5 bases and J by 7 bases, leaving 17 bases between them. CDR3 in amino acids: CASSRGGGFHGELFF. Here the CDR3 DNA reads TGTGCCAGCAGTCGAGGCGGAGGGTTTCACGGGGAGCTGTTTTTT.

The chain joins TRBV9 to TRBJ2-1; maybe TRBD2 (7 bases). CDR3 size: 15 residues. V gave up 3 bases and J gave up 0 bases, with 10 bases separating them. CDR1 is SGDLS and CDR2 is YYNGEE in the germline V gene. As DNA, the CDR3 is TGTGCCAGCAGCGCTCGGGGGGCCTCCTACAATGAGCAGTTCTTC. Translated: CASSARGASYNEQFF.

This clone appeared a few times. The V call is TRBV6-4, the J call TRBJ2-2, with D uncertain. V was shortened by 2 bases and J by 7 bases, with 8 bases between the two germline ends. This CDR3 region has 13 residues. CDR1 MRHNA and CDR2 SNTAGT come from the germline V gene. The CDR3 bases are TGTGCCAGCAGTGACGCCTCCAGCGGGGAGCTGTTTTTT. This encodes CASSDASSGELFF.

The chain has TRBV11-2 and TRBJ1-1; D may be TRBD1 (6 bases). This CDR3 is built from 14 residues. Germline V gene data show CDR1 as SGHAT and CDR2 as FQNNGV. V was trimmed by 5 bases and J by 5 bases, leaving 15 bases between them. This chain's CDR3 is CASSPSRGGTEAFF. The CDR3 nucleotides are TGTGCCAGCAGCCCTTCCAGGGGAGGGACTGAAGCTTTCTTT.

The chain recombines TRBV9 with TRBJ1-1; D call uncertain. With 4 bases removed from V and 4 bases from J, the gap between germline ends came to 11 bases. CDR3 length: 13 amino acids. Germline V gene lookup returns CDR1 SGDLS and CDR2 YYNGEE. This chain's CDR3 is CASSLPGVTEAFF. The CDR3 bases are TGTGCCAGCAGCCTCCCCGGTGTCACTGAAGCTTTCTTT.

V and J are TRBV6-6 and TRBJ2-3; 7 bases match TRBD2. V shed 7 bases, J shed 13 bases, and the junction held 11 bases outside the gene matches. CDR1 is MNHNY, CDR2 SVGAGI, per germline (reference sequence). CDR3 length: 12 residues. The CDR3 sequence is CASNHGTMGEYF. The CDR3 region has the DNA TGTGCCAGCAACCACGGGACTATGGGGGAGTATTTT.

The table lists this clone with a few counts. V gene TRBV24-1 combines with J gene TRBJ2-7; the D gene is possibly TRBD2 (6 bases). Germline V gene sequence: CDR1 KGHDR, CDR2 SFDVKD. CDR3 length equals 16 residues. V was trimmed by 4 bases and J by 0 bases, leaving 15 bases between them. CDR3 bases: TGTGCCACCAGTGAACGCGGGACTCTTGACTCCTACGAGCAGTACTTC. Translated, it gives CATSERGTLDSYEQYF.